This T cell receptor (beta chain) is from a study of cytomegalovirus exposure and HLA in healthy donors. Study context: Membership in the Caucasian-associated ancestry cluster was found for around 81% of roughly 360 genotyped donors.

V gave up 1 base and J gave up 1 base; unmatched junction bases: 11. Germline CDR1 is LNHDA and CDR2 is SQIVND (reference sequence). CDR3 size: 18 residues. General observations from the study: Listed as cytomegalovirus-associated were over 150 TCR beta chains. Later analysis found that TCR beta chains associated with HLA were more clonally expanded than other, equally common chains. Three chains linked to CMV were shown in vitro to be specific for CMV antigens.

Both 60 Vbeta primers and 13 Jbeta primers went into the PCR. The protocol was immunoSEQ multiplex PCR, while the TCRdb copy is restricted to in-frame clones and leaves out a portion. The sample consists of 220,000 or so clones, roughly 75% of them appearing once. This clone has just one count. What it recognizes is unknown. Material for sequencing was PBMCs. The sequence was collected from a woman aged 25 to 39 in good health and CMV-seronegative. The chain links TRBV19 to TRBJ1-1, with 8 bases identical to TRBD1. The CDR3 loop is CASSIGVVRGRQNTEAFF. The CDR3 nucleotides are TGTGCCAGTAGTATAGGGGTGGTCAGGGGGCGACAGAACACTGAAGCTTTCTTT.